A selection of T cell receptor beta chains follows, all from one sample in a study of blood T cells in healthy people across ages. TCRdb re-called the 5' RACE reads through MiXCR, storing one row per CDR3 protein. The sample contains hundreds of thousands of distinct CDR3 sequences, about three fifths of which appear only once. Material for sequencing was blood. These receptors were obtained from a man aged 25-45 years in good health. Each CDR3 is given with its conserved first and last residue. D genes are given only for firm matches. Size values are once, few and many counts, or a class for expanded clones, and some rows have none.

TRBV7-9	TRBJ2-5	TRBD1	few	CASSSSGGWGQYF	TGTGCCAGCAGCTCTTCAGGGGGTTGGGGGCAGTACTTC
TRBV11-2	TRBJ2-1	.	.	CASSLELTSNEQFF	TGTGCCAGCAGCTTAGAACTCACTTCCAATGAGCAGTTCTTC
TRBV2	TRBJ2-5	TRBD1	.	CASSAARTGMTETQYF	TGTGCCAGCAGTGCTGCTCGGACAGGGATGACGGAGACCCAGTACTTC
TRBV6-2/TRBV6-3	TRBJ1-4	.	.	CASSFSGNEKLFF	TGTGCCAGCAGTTTTTCGGGTAATGAAAAACTGTTTTTT
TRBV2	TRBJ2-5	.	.	CASSEISSGQYF	TGTGCCAGCAGTGAGATCTCGTCCGGGCAGTACTTC
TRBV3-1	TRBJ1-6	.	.	CASSRQAANSPLHF	TGTGCCAGCAGCCGGCAGGCAGCGAATTCACCCCTCCACTTT
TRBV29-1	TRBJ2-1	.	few	CSVEVREDEQFF	TGCAGCGTTGAAGTCAGGGAGGATGAGCAGTTCTTC
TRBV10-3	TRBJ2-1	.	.	CAISERGGGMYNEQFF	TGTGCCATCAGTGAGAGGGGTGGCGGGATGTACAATGAGCAGTTCTTC
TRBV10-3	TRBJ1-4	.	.	CATQTGNEKLFF	TGTGCCACTCAAACGGGAAATGAAAAACTGTTTTTT
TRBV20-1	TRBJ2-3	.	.	CSANGLQADTQYF	TGCAGTGCCAACGGACTTCAGGCAGATACGCAGTATTTT
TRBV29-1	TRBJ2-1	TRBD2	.	CSVGIGRTRGEQFF	TGCAGCGTTGGAATAGGTCGGACTAGGGGTGAGCAGTTCTTC
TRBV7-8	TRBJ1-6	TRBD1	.	CASSPGQKNSPLHF	TGTGCCAGCAGCCCGGGACAGAAAAATTCACCCCTCCACTTT
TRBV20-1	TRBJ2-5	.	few	CSARTQIQETQYF	TGCAGTGCCCGAACGCAAATCCAAGAGACCCAGTACTTC
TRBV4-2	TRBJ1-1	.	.	CASSQVQGGFTEAFF	TGTGCCAGCAGCCAGGTACAGGGTGGGTTCACTGAAGCTTTCTTT
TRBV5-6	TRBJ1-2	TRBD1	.	CASSLRGQDDYGYTF	TGTGCCAGCAGCTTGCGGGGACAGGATGATTATGGCTACACCTTC
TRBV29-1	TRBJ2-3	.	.	CSVGGGGAVADTQYF	TGCAGCGTTGGTGGAGGGGGGGCGGTGGCAGATACGCAGTATTTT
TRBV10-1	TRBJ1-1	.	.	CASSESGTEAFF	TGCGCCAGCAGTGAGTCGGGCACTGAAGCTTTCTTT
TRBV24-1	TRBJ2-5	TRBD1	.	CATSDCHTGVPGETQYF	TGTGCCACCAGTGATTGTCACACAGGGGTACCTGGGGAGACCCAGTACTTC
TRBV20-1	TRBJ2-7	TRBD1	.	CSALLNRGLTYEQYF	TGCAGTGCGCTCCTAAACAGGGGATTAACCTACGAGCAGTACTTC
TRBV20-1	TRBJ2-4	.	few	CSATPLAGPPTGYF	TGCAGTGCCACCCCTCTCGCGGGACCACCTACGGGGTACTTC
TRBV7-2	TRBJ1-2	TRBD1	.	CASSPGTGEMYGYTF	TGTGCCAGCAGCCCTGGGACAGGGGAAATGTATGGCTACACCTTC
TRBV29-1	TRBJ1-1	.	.	CSVEGRGGTTEAFF	TGCAGCGTTGAGGGGAGGGGAGGGACGACTGAAGCTTTCTTT
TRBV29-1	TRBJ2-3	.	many	CSVSGTPLPTDTQYF	TGCAGCGTTTCCGGGACCCCCCTTCCCACAGATACGCAGTATTTT
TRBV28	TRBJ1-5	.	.	CASTVFLGQPQHF	TGTGCCAGCACGGTGTTCCTAGGACAGCCCCAGCATTTT
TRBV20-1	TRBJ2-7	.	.	CSANDRSPMTLGEQYF	TGCAGTGCTAATGACAGGTCTCCTATGACTTTGGGTGAGCAGTACTTC
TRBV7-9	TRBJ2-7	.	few	CASSYLGATYEQYF	TGTGCCAGCAGCTACCTCGGGGCCACCTACGAGCAGTACTTC
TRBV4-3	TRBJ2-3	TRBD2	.	CASSQVGGLAEGTDTQYF	TGCGCCAGCAGCCAAGTAGGGGGACTAGCGGAAGGCACAGATACGCAGTATTTT
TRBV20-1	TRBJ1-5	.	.	CSARDGGQELQHF	TGCAGTGCTAGAGATGGGGGGCAGGAGCTCCAGCATTTT
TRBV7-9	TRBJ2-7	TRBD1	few	CASSGTYRGYEQYF	TGTGCCAGCAGCGGAACCTACAGGGGCTACGAGCAGTACTTC
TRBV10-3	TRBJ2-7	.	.	CAISVENSYEQYF	TGTGCCATCAGTGTGGAGAACTCCTACGAGCAGTACTTC
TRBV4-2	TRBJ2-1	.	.	CASSQVGLARSYNEQFF	TGTGCCAGCAGCCAAGTAGGGTTAGCCCGCTCCTACAATGAGCAGTTCTTC
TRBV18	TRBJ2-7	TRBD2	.	CASSPLLAGEYEQYF	TGTGCCAGCTCACCACTCCTAGCGGGAGAGTACGAGCAGTACTTC
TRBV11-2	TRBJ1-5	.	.	CASSLDPQGRPQHF	TGTGCCAGCAGCTTAGATCCCCAAGGCAGGCCCCAGCATTTT
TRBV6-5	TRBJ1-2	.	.	CASSYRFNYGYTF	TGTGCCAGCAGTTACAGGTTCAACTATGGCTACACCTTC
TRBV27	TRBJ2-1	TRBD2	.	CASSLIRPGGAYEQFF	TGTGCCAGCAGTCTGATCAGGCCCGGGGGGGCCTATGAGCAGTTCTTC
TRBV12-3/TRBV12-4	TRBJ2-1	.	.	CASTLGLAKSSYNEQFF	TGTGCCAGCACCCTAGGGCTAGCGAAAAGCTCCTACAATGAGCAGTTCTTC
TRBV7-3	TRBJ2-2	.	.	CASSLVTGKNPGELFF	TGTGCCAGCAGCTTAGTTACAGGGAAAAACCCCGGGGAGCTGTTTTTT
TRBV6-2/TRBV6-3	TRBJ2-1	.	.	CASRATARNEQFF	TGTGCCAGCAGGGCCACGGCGAGGAATGAGCAGTTCTTC
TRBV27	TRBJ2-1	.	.	CASSGRGPNEQFF	TGTGCCAGCAGTGGCCGCGGCCCCAATGAGCAGTTCTTC
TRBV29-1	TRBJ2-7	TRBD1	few	CSVRRGQGYAQYF	TGCAGCGTTAGAAGGGGACAGGGGTACGCGCAGTACTTC
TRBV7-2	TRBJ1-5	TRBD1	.	CASSSGQATPQHF	TGTGCCAGCAGCTCGGGACAGGCTACACCCCAGCATTTT
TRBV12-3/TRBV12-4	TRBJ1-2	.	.	CASSFKDSWASGYTF	TGTGCCAGCAGTTTTAAGGACAGCTGGGCGTCTGGCTACACCTTC
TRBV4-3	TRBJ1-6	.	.	CASSQDTGWGSPLHF	TGCGCCAGTAGCCAAGATACAGGGTGGGGTTCACCCCTCCACTTT
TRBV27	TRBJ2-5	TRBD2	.	CASSSRLAGKQETQYF	TGTGCCAGCAGTTCTCGACTAGCGGGGAAACAAGAGACCCAGTACTTC
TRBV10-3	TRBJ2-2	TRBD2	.	CAIRVSGGFTGELFF	TGTGCCATCAGAGTAAGCGGGGGATTCACCGGGGAGCTGTTTTTT
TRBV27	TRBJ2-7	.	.	CASSLRTGTTTSYEQYF	TGTGCCAGCAGTTTAAGGACCGGGACGACAACCTCCTACGAGCAGTACTTC
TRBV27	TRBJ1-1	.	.	CASSPRGTNTEAFF	TGTGCCAGCAGTCCCAGGGGTACGAACACTGAAGCTTTCTTT
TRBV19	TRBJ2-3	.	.	CASSIDGARTDTQYF	TGTGCCAGTAGTATAGATGGTGCTCGCACAGATACGCAGTATTTT
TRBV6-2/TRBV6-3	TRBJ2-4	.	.	CASSYGLPRPYF	TGTGCCAGCAGTTACGGCCTGCCTCGTCCGTACTTC
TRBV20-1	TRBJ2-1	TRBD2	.	CSARPRGVHGYTEQFF	TGCAGTGCTAGACCCCGGGGGGTACATGGGTACACTGAGCAGTTCTTC
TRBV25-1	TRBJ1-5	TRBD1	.	CASRGQGVQPQHF	TGTGCCAGCAGGGGACAGGGTGTTCAGCCCCAGCATTTT
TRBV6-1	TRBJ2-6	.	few	CASSPNRGQPYAGANVLTF	TGTGCCAGCAGCCCCAATCGAGGACAGCCATATGCTGGGGCCAACGTCCTGACTTTC
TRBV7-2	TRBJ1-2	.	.	CAVGTPDGYTF	TGTGCCGTTGGGACTCCCGATGGCTACACCTTC
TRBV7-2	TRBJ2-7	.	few	CASTPGAYEQYF	TGTGCCAGCACCCCGGGGGCCTACGAGCAGTACTTC
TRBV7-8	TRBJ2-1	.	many	CASSFTNPDNEQFF	TGTGCCAGCAGCTTTACCAATCCCGACAATGAGCAGTTCTTC
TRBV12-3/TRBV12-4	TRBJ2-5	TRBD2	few	CASSLDGRAETQYF	TGTGCCAGCAGTTTGGACGGGAGGGCGGAGACCCAGTACTTC
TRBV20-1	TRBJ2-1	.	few	CSASRPGLRGEQFF	TGCAGTGCTAGTAGACCGGGGCTAAGAGGTGAGCAGTTCTTC
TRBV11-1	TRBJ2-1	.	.	CASSPRHDEQFF	TGTGCCAGCAGCCCCCGACATGATGAGCAGTTCTTC
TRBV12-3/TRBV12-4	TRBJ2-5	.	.	CASSWLESETQYF	TGTGCCAGCAGTTGGCTAGAAAGCGAGACCCAGTACTTC
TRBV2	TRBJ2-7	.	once	CASSENSDEQYF	TGTGCCAGCAGTGAAAATTCTGACGAGCAGTACTTC